This T cell receptor beta chain stems from a study of human T cells and chemical hapten exposure. As for time point: pre-sensitization, week 0. The sample's treatment: therapeutic diphenylcyclopropenone sensitization with weekly scalp DPC. One entry per CDR3 protein results from TCRdb running MiXCR on the RACE reads. Of fewer than 300,000 distinct CDR3 sequences listed, 7% to 10% are singletons. The sequence was obtained from a woman between 35 and 50 years old with alopecia areata. Some clones in this sample may be carry-over from other donors' samples. The specimen was whole blood, collected in connection with sensitization to the hapten diphenylcyclopropenone (DPC).

The CDR3 sequence is CASAPDRYKDTQYF. As DNA, the CDR3 is TGTGCCAGCGCACCCGACAGGTACAAGGATACGCAGTATTTT. This sequence joins TRBV2 and TRBJ2-3; D may be TRBD1 (6 bases). Trimming took off 8 bases at V and 6 bases at J, with 18 bases between the two ends. The CDR3 extends over 14 amino acids. The germline V gene has CDR1 SNHLY and CDR2 FYNNEI.